This TCR beta chain was observed in a study of shared clonotypes between healthy human individuals. General observations from the study: Among donors, sharing of clonotypes was expected to be affected by sequencing depth. Collection of samples was limited to blood; tissue repertoires likely differ.

Produced via immunoSEQ multiplex PCR; TCRdb's table is partial and in-frame only. The data hold around 1.1 million clones, with approximately 78% observed a single time. The donor cohort consisted entirely of Caucasian adults residing in Nashville, Tennessee. The study separated CD4+ cells into CD45RA+ naive and CD45RA-negative memory subsets. V was shortened by 4 bases and J by 6 bases, with 14 bases between the two germline ends. The germline CDR1 and CDR2 sequences are SGHTA and FQGTGA. The CDR3 has 14 residues. This clone was picked up one time. The antigen remains undetermined. The rearrangement joins TRBV7-3 to TRBJ2-3, with no clear D. The sequence was obtained from a man between 18 and 29 years old in good health. Some clones in this sample may be carry-over from other donors' samples. The sample comprised memory CD4+ T cells from PBMCs. Subset in this sample: CD45RA-negative fraction. The CDR3 bases are TGTGCCAGCAGCTCGACCCTGGGGTCGGATACGCAGTATTTT. Amino acids: CASSSTLGSDTQYF. Complete variable domain (other parts from reference TRBV7-3 and TRBJ2-3): GAGVSQTPSNKVTEKGKYVELRCDPISGHTALYWYRQSLGQGPEFLIYFQGTGAADDSGLPNDRFFAVRPEGSVSTLKIQRTERGDSAVYLCASSSTLGSDTQYFGPGTRLTVL.